The clone carrying this TCR beta chain was recorded at least ten times. Trimming left V 8 bases short and J 13 bases short, with 23 bases between. Germline assignment: CDR1 MRHNA and CDR2 SNTAGT. This CDR3 has 14 amino acids. The sample is drawn from a study of T cells after yellow fever vaccination. TCRdb itself ran the 5' RACE reads through MiXCR, one entry per CDR3 protein. This sample has some 160,000 distinct CDR3 sequences, with over 7% found just once. The source is a man between 18 and 29 years old who received the YFV17D yellow fever vaccine. Source: CD8+ T cells sorted from PBMCs, taken 45 days after the yellow fever booster vaccination. The chain links TRBV6-4 to TRBJ1-4, with a tentative D call TRBD1 (5 bases). The CDR3 DNA sequence: TGTGCCAGCGGTAGCCCCAGGGAAGGGTTCGGACTGTTTTTT. Translated, it gives CASGSPREGFGLFF.